These 3 T cell receptor beta chains came from one sample sequenced in a study of control samples from healthy donors and cancer patients. Produced via immunoSEQ multiplex PCR; TCRdb's table is partial and in-frame only. The table lists about 10,000 clones, more than 75% of them singletons. The sample taken for sequencing was PBMCs. The receptors come from a man aged 60-69 years with colorectal cancer.

The chain carries TRBV12-3 or TRBV12-4 and TRBJ1-1; D is uncertain. The ends were cut back, 1 base at V and 5 bases at J, with 8 bases in the middle. The CDR3 totals 13 residues. The CDR3 protein is CASSLGPGTEAFF. The CDR3 DNA follows: TGTGCCAGCAGTTTAGGCCCGGGTACTGAAGCTTTCTTT.

This chain links TRBV5-6 with TRBJ1-6; 7 nucleotides align to TRBD1. The germline V gene has CDR1 SGHDT and CDR2 YYEEEE. This CDR3 has 16 residues. With 0 bases clipped from V and 9 bases from J, the junction kept 9 bases outside the gene matches. The CDR3 sequence: CASSLGTGEGGSPLHF. For the CDR3, the DNA is TGTGCCAGCAGCTTGGGTACAGGGGAAGGAGGTTCACCCCTCCACTTT. Based on the CDR3 plus reference TRBV5-6 and TRBJ1-6, the full variable domain is DAGVTQSPTHLIKTRGQQVTLRCSPKSGHDTVSWYQQALGQGPQFIFQYYEEEERQRGNFPDRFSGHQFPNYSSELNVNALLLGDSALYLCASSLGTGEGGSPLHFGNGTRLTVT.

A few counts support this clone. This chain joins TRBV7-3 and TRBJ2-2, with D perhaps TRBD1 (5 bases). V was shortened by 4 bases and J by 5 bases, with 11 bases between the two germline ends. Germline loops: CDR1 SGHTA, CDR2 FQGTGA. The CDR3 totals 14 residues. CDR3 coding DNA: TGTGCCAGCAGCTCCGCCAGGGAAACCGGGGAGCTGTTTTTT. Protein product: CASSSARETGELFF.